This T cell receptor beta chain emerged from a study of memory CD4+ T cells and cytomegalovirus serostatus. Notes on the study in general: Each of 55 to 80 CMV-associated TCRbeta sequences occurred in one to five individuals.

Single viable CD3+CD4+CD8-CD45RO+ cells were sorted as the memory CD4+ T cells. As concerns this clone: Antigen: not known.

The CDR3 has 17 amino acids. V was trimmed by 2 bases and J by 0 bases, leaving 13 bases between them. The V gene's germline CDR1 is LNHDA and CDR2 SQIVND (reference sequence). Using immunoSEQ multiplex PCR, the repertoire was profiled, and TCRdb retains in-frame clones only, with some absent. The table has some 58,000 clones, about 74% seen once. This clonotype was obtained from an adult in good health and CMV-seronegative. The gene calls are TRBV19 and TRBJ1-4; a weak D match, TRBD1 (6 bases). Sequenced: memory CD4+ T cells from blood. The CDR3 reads CASSIRDTTATNEKLFF. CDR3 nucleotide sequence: TGTGCCAGTAGTATAAGGGACACGACCGCAACTAATGAAAAACTGTTTTTT. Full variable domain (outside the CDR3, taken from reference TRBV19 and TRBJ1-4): DGGITQSPKYLFRKEGQNVTLSCEQNLNHDAMYWYRQDPGQGLRLIYYSQIVNDFQKGDIAEGYSVSREKKESFPLTVTSAQKNPTAFYLCASSIRDTTATNEKLFFGSGTQLSVL.